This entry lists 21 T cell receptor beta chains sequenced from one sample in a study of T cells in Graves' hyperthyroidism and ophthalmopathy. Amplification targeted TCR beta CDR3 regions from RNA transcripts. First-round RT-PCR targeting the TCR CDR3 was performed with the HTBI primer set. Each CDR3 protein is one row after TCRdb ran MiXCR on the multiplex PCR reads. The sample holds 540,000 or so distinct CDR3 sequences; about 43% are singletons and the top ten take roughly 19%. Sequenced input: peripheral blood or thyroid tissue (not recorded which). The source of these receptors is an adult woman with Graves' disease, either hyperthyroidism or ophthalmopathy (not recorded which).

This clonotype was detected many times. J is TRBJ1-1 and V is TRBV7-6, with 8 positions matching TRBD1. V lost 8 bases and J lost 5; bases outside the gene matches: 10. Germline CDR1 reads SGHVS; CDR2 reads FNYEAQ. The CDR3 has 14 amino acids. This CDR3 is CASFPGQVLTEAFF. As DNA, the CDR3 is TGTGCCAGCTTTCCGGGACAGGTCTTAACTGAAGCTTTCTTT.

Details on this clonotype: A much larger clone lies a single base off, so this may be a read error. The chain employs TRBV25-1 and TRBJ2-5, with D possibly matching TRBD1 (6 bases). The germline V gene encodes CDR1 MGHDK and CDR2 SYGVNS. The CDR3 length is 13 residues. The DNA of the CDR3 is TGTGCCAGCAGGCGTGGGACACAAGAGACCCGGTACTTC. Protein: CASRRGTQETRYF.

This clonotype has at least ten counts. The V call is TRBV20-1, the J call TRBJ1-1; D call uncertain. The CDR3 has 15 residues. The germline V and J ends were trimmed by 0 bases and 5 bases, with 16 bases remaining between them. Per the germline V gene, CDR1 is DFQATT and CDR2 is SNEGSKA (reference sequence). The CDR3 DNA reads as TGCAGTGCTAGAGATTTAGGCCCCACTTGGACTGAAGCTTTCTTT. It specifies CSARDLGPTWTEAFF.

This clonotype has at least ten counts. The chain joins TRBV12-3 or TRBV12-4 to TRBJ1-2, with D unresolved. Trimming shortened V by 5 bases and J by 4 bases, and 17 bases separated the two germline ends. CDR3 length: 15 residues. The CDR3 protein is CASSPLGRAPYGYTF. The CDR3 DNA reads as TGTGCCAGCAGTCCCCTCGGAAGGGCCCCCTATGGCTACACCTTC.

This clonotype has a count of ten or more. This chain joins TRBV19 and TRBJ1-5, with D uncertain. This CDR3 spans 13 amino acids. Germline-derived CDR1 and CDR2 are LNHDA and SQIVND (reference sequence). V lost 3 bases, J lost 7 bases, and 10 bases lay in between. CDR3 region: CASSMSGEQPQHF. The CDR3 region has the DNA TGTGCCAGTAGTATGTCTGGGGAACAGCCCCAGCATTTT.

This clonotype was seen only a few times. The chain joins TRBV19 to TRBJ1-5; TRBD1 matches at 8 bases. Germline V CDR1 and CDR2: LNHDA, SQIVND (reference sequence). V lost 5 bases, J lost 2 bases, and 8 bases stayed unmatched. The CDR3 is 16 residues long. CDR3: CASSPGTGLCNQPQHF. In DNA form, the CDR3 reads TGTGCCAGTAGTCCAGGGACAGGTCTCTGCAATCAGCCCCAGCATTTT.

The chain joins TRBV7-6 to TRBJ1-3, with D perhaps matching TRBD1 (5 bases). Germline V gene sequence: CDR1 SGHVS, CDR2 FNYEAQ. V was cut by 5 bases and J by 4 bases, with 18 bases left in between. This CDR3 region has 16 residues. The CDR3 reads CASSPDTSGSGNTIYF. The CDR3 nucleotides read TGTGCCAGCAGCCCAGATACGTCAGGGTCCGGAAACACCATATATTTT.

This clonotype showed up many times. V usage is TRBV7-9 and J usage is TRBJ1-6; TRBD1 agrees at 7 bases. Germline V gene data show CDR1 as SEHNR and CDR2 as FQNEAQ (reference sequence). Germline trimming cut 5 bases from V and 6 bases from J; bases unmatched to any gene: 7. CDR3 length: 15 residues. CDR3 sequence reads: CASSRITGANSPLHF. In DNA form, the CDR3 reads TGTGCCAGCAGCCGTATTACAGGGGCTAATTCACCCCTCCACTTT.

In DNA form, the CDR3 reads TGTGCCTGGAGTGGACACTGGCGGGGTGAAAAACTGTTTTTT. This gives the protein CAWSGHWRGEKLFF. The chain recombines TRBV30 with TRBJ1-4; D is unresolved. Trimming took 1 base from V and 7 from J, leaving 13 bases between them. Germline assignment: CDR1 GTSNPN and CDR2 SVGIG (reference sequence). The CDR3 runs to 14 residues.

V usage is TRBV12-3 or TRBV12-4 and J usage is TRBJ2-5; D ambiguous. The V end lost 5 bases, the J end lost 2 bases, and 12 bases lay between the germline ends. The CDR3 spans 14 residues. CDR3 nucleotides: TGTGCCAGCAGTGCCCATTTGGCTCAAGAGACCCAGTACTTC. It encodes CASSAHLAQETQYF.

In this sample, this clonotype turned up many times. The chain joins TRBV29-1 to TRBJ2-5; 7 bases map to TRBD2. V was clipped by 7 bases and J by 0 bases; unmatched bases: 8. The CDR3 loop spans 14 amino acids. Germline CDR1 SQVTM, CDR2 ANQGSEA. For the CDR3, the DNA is TGCAGCGCGGACCCGGGACTACACCAAGAGACCCAGTACTTC. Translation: CSADPGLHQETQYF.

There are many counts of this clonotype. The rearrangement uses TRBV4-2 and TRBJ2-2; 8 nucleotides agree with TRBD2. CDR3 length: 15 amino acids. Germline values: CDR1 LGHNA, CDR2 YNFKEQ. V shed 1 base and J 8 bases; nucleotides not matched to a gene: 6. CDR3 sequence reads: CASSQGGLVGGELFF. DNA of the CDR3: TGTGCCAGCAGCCAAGGGGGACTAGTGGGTGGGGAGCTGTTTTTT.

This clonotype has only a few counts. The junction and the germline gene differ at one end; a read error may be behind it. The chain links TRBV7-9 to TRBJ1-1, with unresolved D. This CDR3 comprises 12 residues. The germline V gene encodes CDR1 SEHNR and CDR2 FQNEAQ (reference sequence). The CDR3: CASSETNAEAFF. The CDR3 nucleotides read TGTGCCAGCAGCGAAACGAACGCTGAAGCTTTCTTT.

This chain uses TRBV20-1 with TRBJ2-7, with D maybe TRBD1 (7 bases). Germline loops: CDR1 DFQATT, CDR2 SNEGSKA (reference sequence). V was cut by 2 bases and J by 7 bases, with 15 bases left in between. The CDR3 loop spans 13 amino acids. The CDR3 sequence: CSARPGGGGEQYF. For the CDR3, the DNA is TGCAGTGCTAGACCCGGAGGGGGCGGGGAGCAGTACTTC.

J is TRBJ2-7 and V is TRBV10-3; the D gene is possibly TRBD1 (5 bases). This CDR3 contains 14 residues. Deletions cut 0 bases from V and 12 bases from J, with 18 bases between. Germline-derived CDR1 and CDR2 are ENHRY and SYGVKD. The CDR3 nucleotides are TGTGCCATCAGTGAGTCGACCGACAGCCCGTCACCGTACTTC. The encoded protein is CAISESTDSPSPYF.

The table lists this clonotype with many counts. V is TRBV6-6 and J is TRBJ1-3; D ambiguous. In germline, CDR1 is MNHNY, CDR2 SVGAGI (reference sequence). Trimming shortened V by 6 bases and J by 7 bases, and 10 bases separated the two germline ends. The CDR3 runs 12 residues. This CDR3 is CASSPKWNTIYF. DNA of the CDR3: TGTGCCAGCAGCCCAAAATGGAACACCATATATTTT.

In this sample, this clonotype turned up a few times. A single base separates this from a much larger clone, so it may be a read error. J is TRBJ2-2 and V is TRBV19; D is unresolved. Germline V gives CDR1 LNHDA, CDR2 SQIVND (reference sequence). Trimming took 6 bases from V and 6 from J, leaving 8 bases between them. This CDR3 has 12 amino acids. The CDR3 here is CASRGQAGELFF. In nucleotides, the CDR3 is TGTGCCAGTAGGGGCCAGGCCGGGGAGCTGTTTTTT.

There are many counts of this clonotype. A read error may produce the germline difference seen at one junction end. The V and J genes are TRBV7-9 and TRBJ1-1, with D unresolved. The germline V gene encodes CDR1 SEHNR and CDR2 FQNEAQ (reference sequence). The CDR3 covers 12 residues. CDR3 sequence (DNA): TGTGCCAGCAGGTCAGGACCGGTTGAAGCTTCCTTT. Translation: CASRSGPVEASF.

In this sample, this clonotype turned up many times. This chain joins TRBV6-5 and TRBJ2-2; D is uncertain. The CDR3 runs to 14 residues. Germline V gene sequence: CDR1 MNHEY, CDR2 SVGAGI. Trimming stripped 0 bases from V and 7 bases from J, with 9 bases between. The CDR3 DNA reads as TGTGCCAGCAGTTACTCCTGGGGTTTCGGGGAGCTGTTTTTT. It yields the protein CASSYSWGFGELFF.

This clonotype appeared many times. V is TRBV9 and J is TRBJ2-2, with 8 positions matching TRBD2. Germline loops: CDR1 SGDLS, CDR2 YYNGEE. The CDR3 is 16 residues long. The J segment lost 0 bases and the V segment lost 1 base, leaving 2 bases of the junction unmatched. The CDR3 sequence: CASSVPGGANTGELFF. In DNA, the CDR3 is TGTGCCAGCAGCGTACCGGGGGGGGCGAACACCGGGGAGCTGTTTTTT. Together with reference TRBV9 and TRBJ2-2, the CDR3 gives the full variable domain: DSGVTQTPKHLITATGQRVTLRCSPRSGDLSVYWYQQSLDQGLQFLIQYYNGEERAKGNILERFSAQQFPDLHSELNLSSLELGDSALYFCASSVPGGANTGELFFGEGSRLTVL.

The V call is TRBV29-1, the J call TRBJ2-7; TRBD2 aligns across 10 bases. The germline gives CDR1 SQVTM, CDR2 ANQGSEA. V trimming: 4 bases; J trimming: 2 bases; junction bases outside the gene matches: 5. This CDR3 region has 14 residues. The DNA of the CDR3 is TGCAGCGTTGTTCCTAGCGGGAGTCCCTACGAGCAGTACTTC. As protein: CSVVPSGSPYEQYF.